Presented here are 14 T cell receptor beta chains from one specimen sequenced in a study of blood T cells in healthy people across ages. Using a J-beta primer mix together with a sample-barcoded 5' primer, a second PCR was run for roughly 6 to 12 cycles. TCRdb called the 5' RACE reads again in MiXCR, with one record for every CDR3 protein. The table shows roughly 2 million distinct CDR3 sequences, with around 50% occurring only once. The sequenced sample was blood. Every receptor here comes from a woman aged 40 to 55 in good health.

The V call is TRBV10-3, the J call TRBJ1-2; 8 nucleotides line up with TRBD1. After removal of 5 bases from V and 6 bases from J, the junction contained 14 bases not matched to a gene. From germline, CDR1 is ENHRY and CDR2 SYGVKD. The length of the CDR3 is 16 residues. CDR3: CAISIGTGEGNHGYTF. For the CDR3, the DNA is TGTGCCATCAGTATAGGGACAGGAGAAGGTAATCATGGCTACACCTTC.

This clonotype was observed a handful of times. The V call is TRBV4-2, the J call TRBJ1-6; D uncertain. Trimming left V 1 base short and J 5 bases short, with 9 bases between. Germline-derived CDR1 and CDR2 are LGHNA and YNFKEQ. The CDR3 contains 15 residues. CDR3 amino acids: CASSQGTGHNSPLHF. In DNA, the CDR3 is TGTGCCAGCAGCCAAGGGACGGGCCATAATTCACCCCTCCACTTT.

V and J are TRBV28 and TRBJ2-7; no clear D. The CDR3 loop spans 15 amino acids. Germline CDR1 MDHEN, CDR2 SYDVKM. The germline V and J ends were trimmed by 3 bases and 0 bases, with 12 bases remaining between them. The CDR3 reads CASSFRSVISYEQYF. The CDR3 DNA is TGTGCCAGCAGTTTCCGCTCCGTCATCTCCTACGAGCAGTACTTC.

This clonotype was counted many times. The chain is built from TRBV25-1 and TRBJ1-2; tentatively, D is TRBD1 (5 bases). The V end lost 3 bases, the J end lost 5 bases, and 16 bases lay between the germline ends. This CDR3 comprises 15 residues. The V gene's germline CDR1 is MGHDK and CDR2 SYGVNS. In nucleotides, the CDR3 is TGTGCCAGCAGTGACCCGGGACCGAGAAGTTATGGCTACACCTTC. Translated, it gives CASSDPGPRSYGYTF.

This clonotype was seen a few times. The chain has TRBV27 and TRBJ2-7; 10 nucleotides line up with TRBD1. Trimming cost V 10 bases and J 5 bases; bases outside gene matches: 8. The CDR3 contains 13 residues. From germline, CDR1 is MNHEY and CDR2 SMNVEV (reference sequence). The CDR3 loop reads CATGDRGPHEQYF. As DNA, the CDR3 is TGTGCCACAGGGGACAGGGGTCCCCACGAGCAGTACTTC.

This chain connects TRBV28 to TRBJ2-1; possible D gene TRBD1, 5 bases. There are 14 residues in the CDR3. CDR1 and CDR2 (germline): MDHEN, SYDVKM. V lost 6 bases, J lost 5 bases, and 14 bases lay in between. CDR3 residues: CASRFDSTDNEQFF. The CDR3 nucleotides read TGTGCCAGCAGATTCGACTCGACAGACAATGAGCAGTTCTTC. The full variable domain, in which reference TRBV28 and TRBJ2-1 provide the parts outside the CDR3, is DVKVTQSSRYLVKRTGEKVFLECVQDMDHENMFWYRQDPGLGLRLIYFSYDVKMKEKGDIPEGYSVSREKKERFSLILESASTNQTSMYLCASRFDSTDNEQFFGPGTRLTVL.

This clonotype came up once. The chain joins TRBV2 to TRBJ2-3; D is perhaps TRBD1 (6 bases). From germline, CDR1 is SNHLY and CDR2 FYNNEI. V was pared by 8 bases and J by 4 bases, with 16 bases between. The CDR3 loop spans 14 amino acids. The CDR3 sequence: CASLQGSSPDTQYF. The CDR3 coding sequence is TGTGCCAGCCTCCAGGGGAGTTCACCAGATACGCAGTATTTT.

The V call is TRBV6-6, the J call TRBJ2-5; 9 bases align to TRBD1. With the DNA end fitting TRBJ2-7 better, the J assignment may be wrong. This CDR3 comprises 14 residues. CDR1 and CDR2 (germline): MNHNY, SVGAGI (reference sequence). The CDR3 loop is CASSYEGTGSEQYF. The DNA of the CDR3 is TGTGCCAGCAGTTACGAAGGGACAGGGAGCGAGCAGTACTTC.

The J gene is TRBJ2-3, the V gene TRBV2; D may be TRBD2 (5 bases). CDR1 and CDR2 from the germline V gene are SNHLY and FYNNEI. This CDR3 is 15 amino acids long. V was cut by 2 bases and J by 6 bases, with 15 bases left in between. DNA of the CDR3: TGTGCCAGCAGTGAACAGCGGACCGCCGCTGATACGCAGTATTTT. Protein product: CASSEQRTAADTQYF.

Concerning this clonotype itself: A read error may produce the germline difference seen at one junction end. The J gene is TRBJ1-2, the V gene TRBV20-1; 8 positions match TRBD1. CDR3 size: 12 residues. Germline CDR1 reads DFQATT; CDR2 reads SNEGSKA (reference sequence). CDR3 residues: CRARRTGRGYTF. The CDR3 coding sequence is TGCAGGGCTAGAAGGACAGGGAGAGGCTACACCTTC.

This clonotype was found many times. This chain links TRBV4-3 with TRBJ2-7, with 10 bases matching TRBD1. The CDR3 has 16 residues. Trimming cost V 0 bases and J 2 bases; bases outside gene matches: 4. Germline CDR1 reads LGHNA; CDR2 reads YSLEER. CDR3 protein: CASSQDIGTGAYEQYF. CDR3 nucleotides: TGCGCCAGCAGCCAAGATATCGGGACAGGGGCCTACGAGCAGTACTTC.

CDR3 sequence (DNA): TGTGCCAGCAGCTTACCTCGGGGGACAGATCTTCAAGAGACCCAGTACTTC. Protein: CASSLPRGTDLQETQYF. The chain links TRBV7-9 to TRBJ2-5; possible D gene TRBD1, 7 bases. The CDR3 covers 17 residues. Trimming stripped 2 bases from V and 2 bases from J, with 18 bases between. CDR1 is SEHNR, CDR2 FQNEAQ, per germline (reference sequence).

V is TRBV20-1 and J is TRBJ2-7; the match to TRBD2 covers 11 bases. The CDR3 is 18 amino acids. Per germline, CDR1 DFQATT and CDR2 SNEGSKA (reference sequence). The junction had 15 bases not matched to a gene; V was cut back by 5 bases and J by 0 bases. The CDR3 DNA is TGCAGTGCTCGGGGGGCTAGCGGGGGGCCTACAAGCTCCTACGAGCAGTACTTC. As protein: CSARGASGGPTSSYEQYF.

The chain combines TRBV20-1 with TRBJ2-7; D remains ambiguous. Trimming shortened V by 3 bases and J by 2 bases, and 14 bases separated the two germline ends. This CDR3 is built from 14 residues. Germline V CDR1 and CDR2: DFQATT, SNEGSKA (reference sequence). CDR3 in DNA: TGCAGTGCTAGGGGTGCCGGTCACCCCTACGAGCAGTACTTC. Its protein product is CSARGAGHPYEQYF.